A selection of T cell receptor beta chains follows, all from one sample in a study of blood T cell repertoires in COVID-19. The assay was immunoSEQ multiplex PCR, and TCRdb's table has in-frame clones only and misses some. The sample contains 220,000 or so clones, roughly 89% of which appear only once. The sequenced sample consisted of PBMCs or T cells enriched from blood (not recorded which). These receptors all come from a man aged 25 to 40 who had been exposed to COVID-19. CDR3s include the opening cysteine and the closing phenylalanine or tryptophan. A D gene is named only where the DNA matches it firmly. A row's size may be missing; if present it is once, few, many or a size class.

clone_size	v_call	d_call	j_call	cdr3_nt	cdr3_aa
once	TRBV5-1	.	TRBJ1-3	TGCGCCAGCAGCCTTCGAACAGGAAATGGAAACACCATATATTTT	CASSLRTGNGNTIYF
once	TRBV19	.	TRBJ1-5	TGTGCCAGTAGTACCTGGCAGCAGCCCCAGCATTTT	CASSTWQQPQHF
.	TRBV10-1	TRBD2	TRBJ2-3	TGCGCCAGCCGTGGGACTAGCGGGGCTAGCACAGATACGCAGTATTTT	CASRGTSGASTDTQYF
.	TRBV12-5	.	TRBJ1-1	TGTGCTAGTGGTTTGCCATACAACATGAACACTGAAGCTTTCTTT	CASGLPYNMNTEAFF
.	TRBV5-1	.	TRBJ1-5	TGCGCCAGCAGGGGCGTTCAGGGGCGTGACAATCAGCCCCAGCATTTT	CASRGVQGRDNQPQHF
.	TRBV13	.	TRBJ2-3	TGTGCCAGCAGCTTAGGCGGGGATACGCAGTATTTT	CASSLGGDTQYF
once	TRBV6-5	.	TRBJ1-6	TGTGCCAGCAGTTACACAGGGTTCCATTCACCCCTCCACTTT	CASSYTGFHSPLHF
.	TRBV5-1	TRBD1	TRBJ1-5	TGCGCCAGCAGCCCAGGGACAGCTAATCAGCCCCAGCATTTT	CASSPGTANQPQHF
.	TRBV7-3	TRBD2	TRBJ2-3	TGTGCCAGCAGCTTAGCGGGGGGGCCTACAGATACGCAGTATTTT	CASSLAGGPTDTQYF
.	TRBV5-4	.	TRBJ2-2	TGTGCCTCTTCCGTGGAGACGAACACCGGGGAGCTGTTTTTT	CASSVETNTGELFF